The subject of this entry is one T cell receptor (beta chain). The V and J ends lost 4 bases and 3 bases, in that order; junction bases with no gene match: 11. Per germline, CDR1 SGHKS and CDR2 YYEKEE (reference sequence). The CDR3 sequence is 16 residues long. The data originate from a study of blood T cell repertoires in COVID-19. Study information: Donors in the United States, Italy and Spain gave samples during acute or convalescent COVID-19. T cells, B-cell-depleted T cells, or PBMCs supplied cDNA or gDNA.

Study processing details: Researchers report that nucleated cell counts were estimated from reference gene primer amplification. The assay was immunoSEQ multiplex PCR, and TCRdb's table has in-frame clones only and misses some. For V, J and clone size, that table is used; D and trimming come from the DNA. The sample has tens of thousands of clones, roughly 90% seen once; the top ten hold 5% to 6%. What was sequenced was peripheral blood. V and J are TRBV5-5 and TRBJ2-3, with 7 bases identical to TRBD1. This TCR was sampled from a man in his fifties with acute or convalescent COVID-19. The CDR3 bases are TGTGCCAGCAGCGTCCGGGACAGTGGATGGACAGATACGCAGTATTTT. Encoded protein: CASSVRDSGWTDTQYF.